The TCR beta chain described here comes from a study of T cell repertoires in cytomegalovirus infection. About the research overall: As its CMV epitopes, the study selected recently identified HLA-C-restricted and well-studied HLA-B-restricted targets. Through public TCR beta signatures, both CMV infection and matching HLA type were indicated.

MiXCR, applied by TCRdb to the reads, yields one record per CDR3 protein. Of approximately 910,000 distinct CDR3 sequences listed, 30% to 40% are singletons. V was pared by 2 bases and J by 8 bases, with 13 bases between. The CDR3 contains 13 residues. Germline V gene sequence: CDR1 DFQATT, CDR2 SNEGSKA (reference sequence). Study-wide findings and caveats: There were carriers of CMV plus the relevant HLA, and cumulative public TCR beta family frequency identified them. HLA-C-restricted CMV clonotypes gave the most frequent clonotype in two of eight donors.

This clonotype was seen only a few times. Its antigen is undetermined. The chain employs TRBV20-1 and TRBJ1-5; possible D gene TRBD1, 5 bases. This specimen consisted of cultured CD8+ T cells from PBMCs, obtained from culture after CMV antigen stimulation. The receptor was derived from a human donor in good health (CMV status not recorded). Some clones in this sample may be carry-over from other donors' samples. CDR3 protein: CSARSGRGEPQHF. The CDR3 DNA reads as TGCAGTGCTAGATCTGGGCGGGGGGAGCCCCAGCATTTT.